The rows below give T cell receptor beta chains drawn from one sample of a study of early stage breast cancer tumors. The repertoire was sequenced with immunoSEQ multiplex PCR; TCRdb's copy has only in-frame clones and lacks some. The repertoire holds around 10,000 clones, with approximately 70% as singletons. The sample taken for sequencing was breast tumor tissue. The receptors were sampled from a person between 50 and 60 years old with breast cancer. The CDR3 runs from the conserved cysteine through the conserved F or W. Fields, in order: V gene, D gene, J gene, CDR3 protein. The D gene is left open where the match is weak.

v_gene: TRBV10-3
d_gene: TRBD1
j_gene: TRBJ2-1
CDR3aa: CANAGTDAYNEQFF

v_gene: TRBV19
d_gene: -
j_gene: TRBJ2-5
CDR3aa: CASSIIPGGAGWTQYF

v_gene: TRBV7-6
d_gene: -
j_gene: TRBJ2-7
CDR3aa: CASSEGGVYEQYF

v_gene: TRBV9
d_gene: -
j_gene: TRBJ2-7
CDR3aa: CASSVAERTEQYF

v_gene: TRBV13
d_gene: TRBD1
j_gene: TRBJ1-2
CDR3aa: CASSPRRGQGTDYGYTF

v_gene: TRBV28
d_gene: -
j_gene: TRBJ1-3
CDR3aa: CASMTDSGNTIYF

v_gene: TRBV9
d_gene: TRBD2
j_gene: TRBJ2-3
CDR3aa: CASSPRTSGRGHPDTQYF

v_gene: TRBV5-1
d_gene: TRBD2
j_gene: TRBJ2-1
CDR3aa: CASSLGLAGGSYNEQFF

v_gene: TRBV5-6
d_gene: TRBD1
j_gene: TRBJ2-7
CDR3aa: CASSLPGQGNLEQYF

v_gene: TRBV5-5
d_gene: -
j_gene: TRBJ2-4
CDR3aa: CASSLGQPAKNIQYF

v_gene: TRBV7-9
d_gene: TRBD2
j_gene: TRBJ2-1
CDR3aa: CASSSGGVSLNNEQFF

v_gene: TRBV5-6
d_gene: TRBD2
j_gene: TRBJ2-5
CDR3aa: CASSLVRGALETQYF

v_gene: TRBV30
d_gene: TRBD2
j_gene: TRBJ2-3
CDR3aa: CAWGTSGRGTQYF

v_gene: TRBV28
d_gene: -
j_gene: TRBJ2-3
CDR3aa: CASSLSQGPLSTDTQYF

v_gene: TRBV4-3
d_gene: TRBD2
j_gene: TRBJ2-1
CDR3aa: CASSTMLAGFYNEQFF

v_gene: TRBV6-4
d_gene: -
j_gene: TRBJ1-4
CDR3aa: CASSDPGPPTPTFF